There are a few counts of the clone carrying this TCR beta chain. Its antigen is still unknown. The second PCR ran roughly 6 to 11 cycles with a sample-barcoded 5' primer and J-beta primers. TCRdb reprocessed the 5' RACE reads with MiXCR, giving one entry per CDR3 protein. This table has around 1.1 million distinct CDR3 sequences, about two fifths appearing once. This sample was included in a study of blood T cells in healthy people across ages. Germline CDR1 reads MGHDK; CDR2 reads SYGVNS. Trimming took off 0 bases at V and 1 base at J, with 9 bases between the two ends. The CDR3 extends over 15 amino acids. Caucasian, healthy and from Russia, the donors were aged between 6 and 90. Study-wide results and limits: Long-lived donors had more naive CD4+ cells and higher diversity than aged donors. In older individuals, TCR beta diversity per million T cells was lower, falling roughly linearly with age. PBMCs that were unsorted prevented a conclusive naive versus antigen-experienced comparison.

This rearrangement joins TRBV25-1 to TRBJ2-5; D might be TRBD1 (5 bases). Sequencing was done on a sample of blood. The clonotype originates from a man aged 18 to 35 in good health. DNA for the CDR3: TGTGCCAGCAGTGAATATAAGGACACCCAAGAGACCCAGTACTTC. Its protein product is CASSEYKDTQETQYF.